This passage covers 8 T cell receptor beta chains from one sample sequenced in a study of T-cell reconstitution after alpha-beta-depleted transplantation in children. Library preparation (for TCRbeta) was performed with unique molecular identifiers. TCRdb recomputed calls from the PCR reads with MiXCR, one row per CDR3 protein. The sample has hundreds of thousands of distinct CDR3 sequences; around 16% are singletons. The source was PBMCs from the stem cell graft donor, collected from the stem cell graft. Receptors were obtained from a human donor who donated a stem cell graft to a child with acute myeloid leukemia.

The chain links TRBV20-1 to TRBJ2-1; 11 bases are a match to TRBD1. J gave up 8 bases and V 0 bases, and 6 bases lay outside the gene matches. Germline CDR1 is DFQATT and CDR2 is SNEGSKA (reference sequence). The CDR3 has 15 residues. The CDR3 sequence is CSAREGQGGSHEQFF. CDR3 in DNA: TGCAGTGCTAGAGAGGGACAGGGGGGAAGCCATGAGCAGTTCTTC.

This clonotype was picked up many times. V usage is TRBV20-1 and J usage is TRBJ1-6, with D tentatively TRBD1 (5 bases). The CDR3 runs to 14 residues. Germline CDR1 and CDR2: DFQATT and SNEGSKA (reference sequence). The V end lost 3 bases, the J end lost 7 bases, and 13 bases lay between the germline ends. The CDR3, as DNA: TGCAGTGCTAGTTTAGGGACGGCGAATTCACCCCTCCACTTT. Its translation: CSASLGTANSPLHF.

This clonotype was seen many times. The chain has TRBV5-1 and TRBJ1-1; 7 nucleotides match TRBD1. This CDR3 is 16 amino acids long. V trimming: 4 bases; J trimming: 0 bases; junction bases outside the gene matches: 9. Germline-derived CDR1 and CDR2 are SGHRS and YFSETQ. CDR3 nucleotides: TGCGCCAGCAGCCAGGGACAGCGCCTGATGAACACTGAAGCTTTCTTT. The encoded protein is CASSQGQRLMNTEAFF.

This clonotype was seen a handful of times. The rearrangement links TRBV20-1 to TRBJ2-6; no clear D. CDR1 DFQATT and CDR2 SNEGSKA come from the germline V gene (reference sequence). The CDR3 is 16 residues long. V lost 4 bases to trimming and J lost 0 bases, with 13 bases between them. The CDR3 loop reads CSAIRSATSGANVLTF. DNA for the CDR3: TGCAGTGCTATCCGTAGTGCAACCTCTGGGGCCAACGTCCTGACTTTC.

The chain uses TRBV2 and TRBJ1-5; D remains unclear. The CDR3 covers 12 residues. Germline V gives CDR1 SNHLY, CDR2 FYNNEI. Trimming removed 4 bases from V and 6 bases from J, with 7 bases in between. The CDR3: CASSGEVQPQHF. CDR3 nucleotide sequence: TGTGCCAGCAGTGGAGAGGTTCAGCCCCAGCATTTT.

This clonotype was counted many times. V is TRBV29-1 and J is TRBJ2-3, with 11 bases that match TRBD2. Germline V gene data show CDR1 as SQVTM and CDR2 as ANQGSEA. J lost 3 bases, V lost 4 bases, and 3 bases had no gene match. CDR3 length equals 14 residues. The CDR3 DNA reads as TGCAGCGTTGGAGCTAGCGGGGGGACAGATACGCAGTATTTT. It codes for CSVGASGGTDTQYF.

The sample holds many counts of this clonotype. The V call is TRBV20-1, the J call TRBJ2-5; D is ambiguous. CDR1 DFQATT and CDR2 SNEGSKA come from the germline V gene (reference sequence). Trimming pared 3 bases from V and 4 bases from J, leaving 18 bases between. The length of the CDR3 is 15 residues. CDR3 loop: CSAREPTGWRETQYF. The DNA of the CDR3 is TGCAGTGCTAGGGAGCCAACTGGTTGGCGAGAGACCCAGTACTTC.

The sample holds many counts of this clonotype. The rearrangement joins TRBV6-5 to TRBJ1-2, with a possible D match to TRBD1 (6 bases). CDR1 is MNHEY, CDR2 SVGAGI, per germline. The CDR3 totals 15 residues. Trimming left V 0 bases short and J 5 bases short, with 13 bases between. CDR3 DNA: TGTGCCAGCAGTTACTCGGGTGCAGGGGTTTATGGCTACACCTTC. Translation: CASSYSGAGVYGYTF.